A selection of T cell receptor beta chains follows, all from one sample in a study of blood T cell repertoires in COVID-19. Sequencing was performed with immunoSEQ multiplex PCR; in TCRdb, only in-frame clones are kept and a portion is missing. The top ten clones hold 5% to 7% of a sample with about 300,000 clones, roughly 90% of them seen once. Sequenced input: peripheral blood. These receptors all come from a man in his late teens or twenties who had recovered from COVID-19. CDR3s include the opening cysteine and the closing phenylalanine or tryptophan. D genes are given only for firm matches. Rows give clone size only sometimes, using once, few, many, or a class for an expanded clone.

TRBJ2-3	TRBV4-1	TRBD2	NA	TGCGCCAGCAGCCAGCCCGGGACTAGCGGGAGTTATACGCAGTATTTT	CASSQPGTSGSYTQYF
TRBJ2-7	TRBV7-2	TRBD2	NA	TGTGCCAGCAGCCCCGGGGTTGGTCGGGAGGGGCATGGGTACGAGCAGTACTTC	CASSPGVGREGHGYEQYF
TRBJ2-7	TRBV7-2	TRBD1	NA	TGTGCCAGCAGCCCGACAGGGTACGAGCAGTACTTC	CASSPTGYEQYF
TRBJ2-1	TRBV25-1	TRBD1	NA	TGTGCCAGCAGTGAGACAGGGGGGGTCCGCCGGCAGTTCTTC	CASSETGGVRRQFF
TRBJ2-1	TRBV7-6	TRBD1	NA	TGTGCCAGCAGCCCCGACAGGGCCGGGGCCGATGAGCAGTTCTTC	CASSPDRAGADEQFF
TRBJ1-4	TRBV12-5	NA	NA	TGTGCTAGTGGCTCAGGGGAAGGGCTGGGTGAAAAACTGTTTTTT	CASGSGEGLGEKLFF
TRBJ2-5	TRBV9	NA	NA	TGTGCCAGCAGCGTAGCTGGAGGTGACGAGACCCAGTACTTC	CASSVAGGDETQYF
TRBJ2-3	TRBV4-2	NA	NA	TGTGCCAGCAGCCAAGCGGAGGGAGGTTTCACAGATACGCAGTATTTT	CASSQAEGGFTDTQYF
TRBJ2-5	TRBV9	TRBD2	NA	TGTGCCAGCAGCGTAGGGGGTAGCGGGGGCCTCCAAGAGACCCAGTACTTC	CASSVGGSGGLQETQYF
TRBJ2-1	TRBV4-3	NA	once	TGCGCCAGCAGCCAAGAGGCGGGGGCTTACAATGAGCAGTTCTTC	CASSQEAGAYNEQFF
TRBJ1-1	TRBV3-1/TRBV3-2	NA	NA	TGTGCCAGCAGCTCTATTTACCTGATGAACACTGAAGCTTTCTTT	CASSSIYLMNTEAFF
TRBJ1-6	TRBV7-2	TRBD1	NA	TGTGCCAGCAGCTTGGACGACAGGGCAACTTCACCCCTCCACTTT	CASSLDDRATSPLHF
TRBJ2-2	TRBV7-9	NA	NA	TGTGCCAGCGGGCAGGGATTCACCGGGGAGCTGTTTTTT	CASGQGFTGELFF
TRBJ1-2	TRBV7-8	NA	NA	TGTGCCAGCAGCCCCCAGCGTATACCAAGGCTCTATGGCTACACCTTC	CASSPQRIPRLYGYTF
TRBJ2-2	TRBV2	NA	NA	TGTGCCAGCAGCCGGACAGTTTTTAGTAATTCCGGGGAGCTGTTTTTT	CASSRTVFSNSGELFF
TRBJ2-1	TRBV9	NA	NA	TGTGCCAGCAGCACACAGGGTCGGGAGCAGTTCTTC	CASSTQGREQFF
TRBJ2-7	TRBV9	TRBD1	NA	TGTGCCAGCGGCGACCGGGACAGGGATCACGAGCAGTACTTC	CASGDRDRDHEQYF
TRBJ1-1	TRBV5-1	NA	NA	TGCGCCAGCAGCTTGGACAGGCCCACTGAAGCTTTCTTT	CASSLDRPTEAFF
TRBJ1-1	TRBV25-1	NA	NA	TGTGCCAGCAGTGTTACGACAGAGAACACTGAAGCTTTCTTT	CASSVTTENTEAFF
TRBJ2-1	TRBV19	TRBD2	NA	TGTGCCAGTAGTATCGGACTAGACAATGAGCAGTTCTTC	CASSIGLDNEQFF
TRBJ1-5	TRBV19	TRBD1	NA	TGTGCCAGTAGTATCGGGACAGGGAATCAGCCCCAGCATTTT	CASSIGTGNQPQHF
TRBJ2-7	TRBV4-2	TRBD1	NA	TGTGCCAGCAGCCGGGGACAGGGTGGGTACGAGCAGTACTTC	CASSRGQGGYEQYF
TRBJ2-7	TRBV15	TRBD2	NA	TGTGCCACCAGCAGGGTTCAGACTAGCGGGAGGTCCTACGAGCAGTACTTC	CATSRVQTSGRSYEQYF
TRBJ2-1	TRBV5-1	NA	NA	TGCGCCAGCAGCTTGCAGTTTCATGAGCAGTTCTTC	CASSLQFHEQFF
TRBJ1-6	TRBV7-8	TRBD1	NA	TGTGCCAGCAGCTTAGGGGGGGGACAGGGGACTTCACCCCTCCACTTT	CASSLGGGQGTSPLHF
TRBJ1-6	TRBV6-5	NA	NA	TGTGCCAGCAGATGGGGGGAGGATGATTCACCCCTCCACTTT	CASRWGEDDSPLHF
TRBJ2-3	TRBV9	NA	NA	TGTGCCAGCAGCGTAGGTGTCGGGGAACCAGATACGCAGTATTTT	CASSVGVGEPDTQYF
TRBJ1-1	TRBV28	NA	NA	TGTGCCAGCAGTTCCCAGGGAGGCACTGAAGCTTTCTTT	CASSSQGGTEAFF
TRBJ2-1	TRBV6-1	NA	NA	TGTGCCAGCAGTGAAGAAGGGTGGAGGTACAATGAGCAGTTCTTC	CASSEEGWRYNEQFF
TRBJ1-1	TRBV5-8	NA	NA	TGTGCCAGCAGCTTGGAGCCGGGGTTGGGGGCTTTCTTT	CASSLEPGLGAFF
TRBJ2-2	TRBV19	TRBD2	NA	TGTGCCAGTAGTATGAATGGACTAGCGGCTACCGCGAACACCGGGGAGCTGTTTTTT	CASSMNGLAATANTGELFF
TRBJ1-1	TRBV5-1	NA	once	TGCGCCAGCAGCTTGGCCCCAGGGATGGAGGAAGCTTTCTTT	CASSLAPGMEEAFF
TRBJ2-1	TRBV15	TRBD2	NA	TGTGCCACCAGCGCCCAACCGCAACTAGCGAAGGATGAGCAGTTCTTC	CATSAQPQLAKDEQFF
TRBJ2-7	TRBV12-3/TRBV12-4	TRBD2	few	TGTGCCATCGGACTAGCGGGTACCTACGAGCAGTACTTC	CAIGLAGTYEQYF
TRBJ2-3	TRBV6-4	NA	NA	TGTGCCAGCAGTGACTCGGGGACTTCGACAGATACGCAGTATTTT	CASSDSGTSTDTQYF
TRBJ1-4	TRBV3-1/TRBV3-2	TRBD1	NA	TGTGCCAGCACCAGGGGGGTGGAGGGCCCTAATGAAAAACTGTTTTTT	CASTRGVEGPNEKLFF
TRBJ2-3	TRBV10-3	NA	once	TGTGCCTCTATGGGCGGAGGGGGCCCAGATACGCAGTATTTT	CASMGGGGPDTQYF
TRBJ2-3	TRBV20-1	TRBD2	NA	TGCAGTGCTAGTACAGTCGGGGGGAGCACAGATACGCAGTATTTT	CSASTVGGSTDTQYF
TRBJ2-1	TRBV9	NA	NA	TGTGCCAGCAGCGTAGCTGGGGCTAGTTACTACAATGAGCAGTTCTTC	CASSVAGASYYNEQFF
TRBJ1-1	TRBV29-1	TRBD1	NA	TGCAGCGTTAAGGGAACAGGGGCCGAAGCTTTCTTT	CSVKGTGAEAFF
TRBJ1-1	TRBV4-1	NA	NA	TGCGCCAGCAGCCAACAATTAACAGGGAACACTGAAGCTTTCTTT	CASSQQLTGNTEAFF